This T cell receptor beta chain was obtained from a study of cytomegalovirus exposure and HLA in healthy donors. Study context: The roughly 130 validation repertoires used the same platform as the roughly 700 first-cohort repertoires (as reported by a later analysis). Overall study results and limits: Listed as cytomegalovirus-associated were 150 to 200 TCR beta chains.

On this clone itself: No antigen is known for it.

The V gene's germline CDR1 is SGHAT and CDR2 FQDESV (reference sequence). The V end lost 2 bases, the J end lost 0 bases, and 13 bases lay between the germline ends. The CDR3 consists of 16 residues. Assay: immunoSEQ multiplex PCR; the TCRdb copy retains only in-frame clones and omits some. The sample contains under 200,000 clones, 91% of which appear only once. The genes are TRBV11-1 and TRBJ1-1, with D unresolved. The source of this sequence is a woman in her late teens or twenties in good health and CMV-seropositive. The sequencing sample was made of PBMCs. CDR3 DNA sequence: TGTGCCAGCAGCTTAAGACCCGCGGGCTTGAACACTGAAGCTTTCTTT. It encodes CASSLRPAGLNTEAFF.